This T cell receptor beta chain derives from a study of CD8 T cells in Susac syndrome. The CDR3 length is 19 residues. V dropped 0 bases and J dropped 1; count of bases not matched to a gene: 10. CDR1 and CDR2 (germline): SGHRS, YFSETQ. It was with random hexamers that roughly 0.5 to 1 ug RNA was reverse transcribed. TCRdb reprocessed the immunoSEQ multiplex PCR reads via MiXCR and lists one record per CDR3 protein. The sample yields about 150,000 distinct CDR3 sequences, roughly 96% seen once. The sequence came from a human donor with multiple sclerosis. This rearrangement joins TRBV5-1 to TRBJ2-5; 12 bases map to TRBD2. The sample was CD8+ T cells from PBMCs. CDR3 coding DNA: TGCGCCAGCAGCTTGGAGGGTCTAGCGGGGGGGCCGTCCCAAGAGACCCAGTACTTC. Translation gives CASSLEGLAGGPSQETQYF.